The next 6 T cell receptor beta chains were all read from a single sample in a study of shared clonotypes between healthy human individuals. Clones were sequenced by immunoSEQ multiplex PCR, and TCRdb holds only the in-frame ones, with some missing. The profile shows approximately 2,000,000 clones, 93% of them singletons. In the naive CD8 group, cells lacked CD45RO and were positively selected for CCR7, so terminally differentiated effector memory CD45RA+ cells were left out. The material sequenced was naive CD8+ T cells from PBMCs. The origin of the receptors is a man between 18 and 35 years old in good health. Some clones in this sample may be carry-over from other donors' samples.

The chain is built from TRBV7-3 and TRBJ1-1; 9 bases match TRBD1. The V gene's germline CDR1 is SGHTA and CDR2 FQGTGA. CDR3 length: 15 amino acids. The V and J ends lost 5 bases and 2 bases, in that order; junction bases with no gene match: 6. CDR3: CASSPGGQGNTEAFF. For the CDR3, the DNA is TGTGCCAGCAGCCCGGGGGGACAGGGTAACACTGAAGCTTTCTTT.

The V and J genes are TRBV7-8 and TRBJ1-1, with D tentatively TRBD1 (5 bases). Germline lookup yields CDR1 SGHVS and CDR2 FQNEAQ. The CDR3 consists of 16 residues. The V end lost 5 bases, the J end lost 4 bases, and 20 bases lay between the germline ends. The DNA of the CDR3 is TGTGCCAGCAGCCAAGAGGTCGGAGACGGGGCCACTGAAGCTTTCTTT. This sequence encodes CASSQEVGDGATEAFF.

The V and J genes are TRBV4-1 and TRBJ1-2; no definite D call. CDR3 size: 14 residues. V gave up 0 bases and J gave up 8 bases, with 13 bases separating them. Germline loops: CDR1 MGHRA, CDR2 YSYEKL. CDR3 nucleotides: TGCGCCAGCAGCCAAGATTCCATCTCATACGGCTACACCTTC. This encodes CASSQDSISYGYTF.

This rearrangement joins TRBV7-7 to TRBJ1-5, with D perhaps TRBD1 (6 bases). CDR1 and CDR2 from the germline V gene are SSHAT and FNYEAQ (reference sequence). CDR3 length: 17 residues. The ends were cut back, 1 base at V and 3 bases at J, with 16 bases in the middle. CDR3 in DNA: TGTGCCAGCAGCTTAGATCCCCCCCGGGACATCAATCAGCCCCAGCATTTT. It translates to CASSLDPPRDINQPQHF.

The CDR3 loop reads CASSQGGTGQSGEQFF. The CDR3, as DNA: TGTGCCAGCAGCCAAGGGGGGACAGGGCAATCCGGGGAGCAGTTCTTC. The rearrangement joins TRBV9 to TRBJ2-1; 9 bases fit TRBD1. Germline V gene data show CDR1 as SGDLS and CDR2 as YYNGEE. The CDR3 sequence is 16 residues long. Trimming at V came to 4 bases and at J to 10 bases, leaving 15 bases not matched to a gene.

V gene TRBV15 combines with J gene TRBJ2-7; TRBD2 might be the D (6 bases). V shed 5 bases and J shed 2 bases, with 13 bases lying between them. Per the germline V gene, CDR1 is LNHNV and CDR2 is YYDKDF (reference sequence). The CDR3 consists of 14 residues. DNA of the CDR3: TGTGCCACCAGCCACACAAGCGGGCCCTACGAGCAGTACTTC. It is translated as CATSHTSGPYEQYF.